A selection of T cell receptor beta chains follows, all from one sample in a study of T cell responses to AZD1222 COVID-19 vaccine. Profiled with immunoSEQ multiplex PCR; TCRdb holds only in-frame clones, not every one. The sample carries 140,000 to 150,000 clones, roughly 88% recorded once. The specimen was peripheral blood, collected on day 0 of AZD1222 vaccination. Receptor source: an adult in good health. Both conserved end residues are part of each CDR3. Fields, in order: CDR3 DNA, CDR3 protein, V gene, CDR3 length, J gene, clone size, D gene. D genes are given only for firm matches. Size values are once, few and many counts, or a class for expanded clones, and some rows have none.

CDR3nt: TGTGCCAGCGCCCGGATATCCGAGCAGTACTTC
CDR3aa: CASARISEQYF
v_gene: TRBV28
len: 11
j_gene: TRBJ2-7
abundance: NA
d_gene: NA

CDR3nt: TGTGCCACCAGTGCCGAAGGACAGGGGGCTTCCACCGGGGAGCTGTTTTTT
CDR3aa: CATSAEGQGASTGELFF
v_gene: TRBV24-1
len: 17
j_gene: TRBJ2-2
abundance: NA
d_gene: TRBD1

CDR3nt: TGTGCCAGCAGCCTCTATTTCTCGCCTGGGGGACAAGAGACCCAGTACTTC
CDR3aa: CASSLYFSPGGQETQYF
v_gene: TRBV7-2
len: 17
j_gene: TRBJ2-5
abundance: NA
d_gene: NA

CDR3nt: TGCGCCAGCACCTTTGGTGACAGGGTAGACACCGGGGAGCTGTTTTTT
CDR3aa: CASTFGDRVDTGELFF
v_gene: TRBV4-1
len: 16
j_gene: TRBJ2-2
abundance: NA
d_gene: TRBD1

CDR3nt: TGTGCCAGCAGGGACTCAGGGGCAGATACGCAGTATTTT
CDR3aa: CASRDSGADTQYF
v_gene: TRBV3-1/TRBV3-2
len: 13
j_gene: TRBJ2-3
abundance: NA
d_gene: NA

CDR3nt: TGTGCCAGCAGTTCACAGACGAATGGCTACACCTTC
CDR3aa: CASSSQTNGYTF
v_gene: TRBV6-5
len: 12
j_gene: TRBJ1-2
abundance: few
d_gene: NA

CDR3nt: TGTGCCAGCAGCTTATGGGCGGGGGGGCCAGGAACTGAGCAGTTCTTC
CDR3aa: CASSLWAGGPGTEQFF
v_gene: TRBV7-2
len: 16
j_gene: TRBJ2-1
abundance: NA
d_gene: TRBD2

CDR3nt: TGTGCCAGCAGTTTAGTGGTGACGGCCGGGTATGGCTACACCTTC
CDR3aa: CASSLVVTAGYGYTF
v_gene: TRBV28
len: 15
j_gene: TRBJ1-2
abundance: NA
d_gene: NA

CDR3nt: TGTGCCAGTAGTAATGGACAGGGCTTCTACGAGCAGTACTTC
CDR3aa: CASSNGQGFYEQYF
v_gene: TRBV19
len: 14
j_gene: TRBJ2-7
abundance: NA
d_gene: TRBD1

CDR3nt: TGTGCCAGCAGTCTAGACAGGGCCACCTCCTATGGCTACACCTTC
CDR3aa: CASSLDRATSYGYTF
v_gene: TRBV28
len: 15
j_gene: TRBJ1-2
abundance: NA
d_gene: TRBD1

CDR3nt: TGCGCCAGCAGCCCTTACACGGGGATGAACACTGAAGCTTTCTTT
CDR3aa: CASSPYTGMNTEAFF
v_gene: TRBV4-3
len: 15
j_gene: TRBJ1-1
abundance: NA
d_gene: NA

CDR3nt: TGTGCCAGCAGTCACGAGCAGGGCGCTAAACATTTT
CDR3aa: CASSHEQGAKHF
v_gene: TRBV28
len: 12
j_gene: TRBJ1-5
abundance: NA
d_gene: NA

CDR3nt: TGTGCCAGCAGTTTGCCCACAGGACTCGGCTACACCTTC
CDR3aa: CASSLPTGLGYTF
v_gene: TRBV28
len: 13
j_gene: TRBJ1-2
abundance: NA
d_gene: NA

CDR3nt: TGCGCCAGCAGCTTAGGATACCGGACCGGTTCGGTCGGGGAGCTGTTTTTT
CDR3aa: CASSLGYRTGSVGELFF
v_gene: TRBV5-1
len: 17
j_gene: TRBJ2-2
abundance: few
d_gene: NA

CDR3nt: TGCGCCAGCAGGATTCTTGGAGGCAACACCGGGGAGCTGTTTTTT
CDR3aa: CASRILGGNTGELFF
v_gene: TRBV5-1
len: 15
j_gene: TRBJ2-2
abundance: NA
d_gene: NA

CDR3nt: TGTGCCAGCAGTTACGACAGGGAAGCTTTCTTT
CDR3aa: CASSYDREAFF
v_gene: TRBV6-5
len: 11
j_gene: TRBJ1-1
abundance: NA
d_gene: NA

CDR3nt: TGCGCCAGCAGCTTGGGACCGTCCAGCTCCTATAATTCACCCCTCCACTTT
CDR3aa: CASSLGPSSSYNSPLHF
v_gene: TRBV5-1
len: 17
j_gene: TRBJ1-6
abundance: NA
d_gene: NA

CDR3nt: TGCGCCAGCAGCTTGAGAGTTTGGGGCTGGTATACTGAAGCTTTCTTT
CDR3aa: CASSLRVWGWYTEAFF
v_gene: TRBV5-1
len: 16
j_gene: TRBJ1-1
abundance: NA
d_gene: NA

CDR3nt: TGTGCCAGCAGTCCTTTCGCGGGACGGGGACGGGTAGACACTGAAGCTTTCTTT
CDR3aa: CASSPFAGRGRVDTEAFF
v_gene: TRBV2
len: 18
j_gene: TRBJ1-1
abundance: few
d_gene: NA

CDR3nt: TGTGCCAGCAGCTTAGGCGTTGTGGGTGAAAAACTGTTTTTT
CDR3aa: CASSLGVVGEKLFF
v_gene: TRBV7-2
len: 14
j_gene: TRBJ1-4
abundance: NA
d_gene: NA

CDR3nt: TGTGCCAGCAGTGAGGGAGCGGGGGGATCCTACAATGAGCAGTTCTTC
CDR3aa: CASSEGAGGSYNEQFF
v_gene: TRBV6-1
len: 16
j_gene: TRBJ2-1
abundance: NA
d_gene: TRBD2

CDR3nt: TGTGCCAGCAGTGGAATCGAAAGGGGCCCACCCTGGCTGTTTTTT
CDR3aa: CASSGIERGPPWLFF
v_gene: TRBV6-2/TRBV6-3
len: 15
j_gene: TRBJ1-4
abundance: once
d_gene: NA

CDR3nt: TGTGCCAGCTCACCAAAGGACAGCTTCGGAAACACCATATATTTT
CDR3aa: CASSPKDSFGNTIYF
v_gene: TRBV18
len: 15
j_gene: TRBJ1-3
abundance: NA
d_gene: NA

CDR3nt: TGTGCCACCAGAGGCCGGGCCCCCAATCAGCCCCAGCATTTT
CDR3aa: CATRGRAPNQPQHF
v_gene: TRBV15
len: 14
j_gene: TRBJ1-5
abundance: NA
d_gene: NA

CDR3nt: TGTGCCAGCAGTAACCCCAGGGGTAAGAAGGTTTTT
CDR3aa: CASSNPRGKKVF
v_gene: TRBV6-5
len: 12
j_gene: TRBJ1-4
abundance: NA
d_gene: NA

CDR3nt: TGTGCCAGCAGTTCGACAGGGGCCCTTGGTAACTATGGCTACACCTTC
CDR3aa: CASSSTGALGNYGYTF
v_gene: TRBV28
len: 16
j_gene: TRBJ1-2
abundance: NA
d_gene: TRBD1

CDR3nt: TGTGCCAGCAGCCCCCGTGGATCTGGGGCCAACGTCCTGACTTTC
CDR3aa: CASSPRGSGANVLTF
v_gene: TRBV6-5
len: 15
j_gene: TRBJ2-6
abundance: NA
d_gene: NA

CDR3nt: TGTGCCAGCAGTCAGGGGGCGCACGCGGTCTACTTC
CDR3aa: CASSQGAHAVYF
v_gene: TRBV7-2
len: 12
j_gene: TRBJ2-7
abundance: NA
d_gene: TRBD1

CDR3nt: TGTGCCATCAGGAAGCCAGGGGGCGAGGACACTGAAGCTTTCTTT
CDR3aa: CAIRKPGGEDTEAFF
v_gene: TRBV10-3
len: 15
j_gene: TRBJ1-1
abundance: once
d_gene: TRBD1

CDR3nt: TGTGCCAGCAGTCTGAGGGATAGCAATCAGCCCCAGCATTTT
CDR3aa: CASSLRDSNQPQHF
v_gene: TRBV6-5
len: 14
j_gene: TRBJ1-5
abundance: NA
d_gene: NA

CDR3nt: TGTGCCAGCAGTGTGAGGTCCCCGGGGGGCAATCAGCCCCAGCATTTT
CDR3aa: CASSVRSPGGNQPQHF
v_gene: TRBV27
len: 16
j_gene: TRBJ1-5
abundance: NA
d_gene: NA

CDR3nt: TGTGCCAGCTCACCCAGCCTAGGAGGTTCCTACGAGCAGTACTTC
CDR3aa: CASSPSLGGSYEQYF
v_gene: TRBV18
len: 15
j_gene: TRBJ2-7
abundance: NA
d_gene: NA

CDR3nt: TGTGCCAGCAGCCCTATGGTGCAGGATTCACCCCTCCACTTT
CDR3aa: CASSPMVQDSPLHF
v_gene: TRBV3-1/TRBV3-2
len: 14
j_gene: TRBJ1-6
abundance: NA
d_gene: NA

CDR3nt: TGTGCCACCCTAATCCGGGGTTCTGGGGCCAACGTCCTGACTTTC
CDR3aa: CATLIRGSGANVLTF
v_gene: TRBV6-5
len: 15
j_gene: TRBJ2-6
abundance: NA
d_gene: NA

CDR3nt: TGTGCCAGCAGCGTAGCTCAGACCGGGGAGCTGTTTTTT
CDR3aa: CASSVAQTGELFF
v_gene: TRBV9
len: 13
j_gene: TRBJ2-2
abundance: NA
d_gene: NA

CDR3nt: TGTGCCAGCAGCTTGGGACAGGGAGGCTACACCTTC
CDR3aa: CASSLGQGGYTF
v_gene: TRBV7-2
len: 12
j_gene: TRBJ1-2
abundance: NA
d_gene: TRBD1

CDR3nt: TGTGCCGCCTCGGGACAGGGGGTGTCCGGGGAGCTGTTTTTT
CDR3aa: CAASGQGVSGELFF
v_gene: TRBV24-1
len: 14
j_gene: TRBJ2-2
abundance: NA
d_gene: TRBD1

CDR3nt: TGCGCCAGCAGCTTGGCCGTAATAGCGGGGCTACAAGAGACCCAGTACTTC
CDR3aa: CASSLAVIAGLQETQYF
v_gene: TRBV5-1
len: 17
j_gene: TRBJ2-5
abundance: NA
d_gene: TRBD2

CDR3nt: TGTGCCAGCAGCGTGACGATGGGGGGAGTGCAGTACTTC
CDR3aa: CASSVTMGGVQYF
v_gene: TRBV9
len: 13
j_gene: TRBJ2-7
abundance: once
d_gene: NA

CDR3nt: TGTGCCAGCAGTTTAGGAGGTCACCGGGGCTACACCTTC
CDR3aa: CASSLGGHRGYTF
v_gene: TRBV27
len: 13
j_gene: TRBJ1-2
abundance: NA
d_gene: NA